This T cell receptor (beta chain) derives from a study of T cell responses to AZD1222 COVID-19 vaccine. With 7 bases removed from V and 0 bases from J, the gap between germline ends came to 10 bases. This CDR3 contains 15 residues. Germline loops: CDR1 SNHLY, CDR2 FYNNEI. Libraries were prepared by immunoSEQ multiplex PCR; TCRdb keeps only in-frame clonotypes and omits some of them. Counted here are about 140,000 clones, approximately 90% occurring once; the ten biggest clones make up 2.8%. This TCR was recovered from an adult in good health. V usage is TRBV2 and J usage is TRBJ2-6; D possibly uses TRBD1 or TRBD2 (6 bases each). The specimen comprised peripheral blood, sampled on day 0 of AZD1222 vaccination. CDR3 DNA sequence: TGTGCCAGCATAGGGGGGAGCTCTGGGGCCAACGTCCTGACTTTC. Protein: CASIGGSSGANVLTF.